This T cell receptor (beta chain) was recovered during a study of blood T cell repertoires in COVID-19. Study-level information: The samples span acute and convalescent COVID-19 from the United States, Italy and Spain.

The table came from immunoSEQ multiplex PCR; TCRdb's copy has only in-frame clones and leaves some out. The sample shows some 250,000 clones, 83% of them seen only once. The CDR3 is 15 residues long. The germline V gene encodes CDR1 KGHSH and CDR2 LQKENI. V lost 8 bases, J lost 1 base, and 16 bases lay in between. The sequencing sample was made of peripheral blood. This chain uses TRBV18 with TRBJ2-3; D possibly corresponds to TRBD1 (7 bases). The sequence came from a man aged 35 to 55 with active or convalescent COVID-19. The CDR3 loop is CASARGDSGTDTQYF. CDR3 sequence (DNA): TGTGCCAGCGCCAGGGGGGACAGCGGCACAGATACGCAGTATTTT.